The 8 T cell receptor beta chains below all came from one sample that was sequenced in a study of TIL therapy for anti-PD-1-resistant metastatic lung cancer. The immunoSEQ assay was v3. Data came from immunoSEQ multiplex PCR; TCRdb stores just in-frame clones and leaves some out. This table holds tens of thousands of clones, around 70% found once. Time point noted: pre-treatment sample, taken before nivolumab and TIL therapy. The tumor samples were excised metastases, mostly pleural nodules or supraclavicular lymph nodes. The material sequenced was tumor tissue, taken at baseline. These receptors came from a person aged 25 to 85 with non-small cell lung cancer.

J is TRBJ2-7 and V is TRBV6-1, with D unresolved. The V end was cut by 2 bases, the J end by 3 bases, with 14 bases between. Germline V gives CDR1 MNHNS, CDR2 SASEGT. The CDR3 is made up of 15 amino acids. The CDR3 DNA reads as TGTGCCAGCAGTGAATGGTCTAACCCAGGCTACGAGCAGTACTTC. Encoded protein: CASSEWSNPGYEQYF.

The chain links TRBV27 to TRBJ2-2; 14 nucleotides align to TRBD2. This CDR3 is 19 amino acids long. Per germline, CDR1 MNHEY and CDR2 SMNVEV (reference sequence). The trim removed 7 bases at V and 3 bases at J, leaving 13 bases unmatched. The DNA of the CDR3 is TGTGCCAGCAAAAGAGGGTGGGGACTAGCGGGGGAATACACCGGGGAGCTGTTTTTT. Translated, it gives CASKRGWGLAGEYTGELFF.

The chain links TRBV21-1 to TRBJ1-2. TRBV21-1 is a listed pseudogene. The CDR3 loop spans 14 amino acids. The chain's CDR3 is CASSREAGHYGYTF. The CDR3 coding sequence is TGTGCCAGCAGCAGGGAGGCGGGGCACTATGGCTACACCTTC.

This rearrangement joins TRBV6-5 to TRBJ1-1; D is ambiguous. V lost 7 bases and J 8 bases, leaving 11 bases between the germline ends. CDR1 and CDR2 from the germline V gene are MNHEY and SVGAGI. This CDR3 is built from 11 residues. Written as DNA, the CDR3 is TGTGCCAGCATCCGATGGCGGGAAGCTTTCTTT. Its protein product is CASIRWREAFF.

The CDR3 region is CASSRDREISSNQPQHF. The CDR3 DNA reads TGTGCCAGCAGTAGGGACAGGGAAATATCTAGCAATCAGCCCCAGCATTTT. The V call is TRBV2, the J call TRBJ1-5; 9 nucleotides agree with TRBD1. CDR1 SNHLY and CDR2 FYNNEI come from the germline V gene. V lost 5 bases, J lost 0 bases, and 8 bases stayed unmatched. This CDR3 is 17 amino acids long.

The chain joins TRBV4-1 to TRBJ2-7, with TRBD1 as a possible D gene (6 bases). Looked up from germline, CDR1 is MGHRA and CDR2 is YSYEKL. V was trimmed by 0 bases and J by 3 bases, leaving 21 bases between them. CDR3 length equals 18 residues. CDR3 sequence reads: CASSQDRQGRWAGYEQYF. As DNA, the CDR3 is TGCGCCAGCAGCCAAGATCGGCAGGGGCGCTGGGCTGGCTACGAGCAGTACTTC.

This clone was counted a few times. The CDR3 is CASSYGLAGANEQYF. In DNA, the CDR3 is TGTGCCAGCAGCTACGGACTAGCGGGGGCTAACGAGCAGTACTTC. The chain has TRBV9 and TRBJ2-7, with TRBD2 matching 13 bases. Per germline, CDR1 SGDLS and CDR2 YYNGEE. The CDR3 spans 15 residues. Trimming cost V 4 bases and J 5 bases; bases outside gene matches: 6.

V usage is TRBV7-9 and J usage is TRBJ2-2, with TRBD1 as a possible D gene (5 bases). The germline gives CDR1 SEHNR, CDR2 FQNEAQ (reference sequence). V dropped 5 bases and J dropped 4 bases, with 11 bases sitting between them. The CDR3 loop spans 14 amino acids. CDR3 in DNA: TGTGCCAGCAGCCCCGACAGCCTCACCGGGGAGCTGTTTTTT. It codes for CASSPDSLTGELFF. The entire variable domain, with the rest obtained from reference TRBV7-9 and TRBJ2-2, is as follows: DTGVSQNPRHKITKRGQNVTFRCDPISEHNRLYWYRQTLGQGPEFLTYFQNEAQLEKSRLLSDRFSAERPKGSFSTLEIQRTEQGDSAMYLCASSPDSLTGELFFGEGSRLTVL.